This entry lists 32 T cell receptor beta chains sequenced from one sample in a study of T cell repertoires in cytomegalovirus infection. TCRdb ran MiXCR on the reads and lists one entry per CDR3 protein. The table lists about 240,000 distinct CDR3 sequences, about 12% of them singletons. The sequenced sample consisted of PBMCs. These receptors were collected from a human donor in good health (CMV status not recorded). Some clones in this sample may be carry-over from other donors' samples.

This clonotype has a count of ten or more. V usage is TRBV28 and J usage is TRBJ2-7; possibly TRBD1 or TRBD2 for D (6 bases each). Trimming removed 3 bases at V and 3 bases at J, with 12 bases between. CDR3 length: 14 residues. Germline V lookup: CDR1 MDHEN, CDR2 SYDVKM. Written as DNA, the CDR3 is TGTGCCAGCAGTTTGGGGGGCAGCCTCTACGAGCAGTACTTC. This gives the protein CASSLGGSLYEQYF.

The chain joins TRBV20-1 to TRBJ2-5, with 12 bases that match TRBD2. This CDR3 comprises 16 residues. Germline CDR1 and CDR2: DFQATT and SNEGSKA (reference sequence). V shed 5 bases and J 4 bases; nucleotides not matched to a gene: 11. The CDR3 nucleotides read TGCAGTGCTGCCACCCCACTAGCGGGAGGACGAGAGACCCAGTACTTC. It is translated as CSAATPLAGGRETQYF.

This clonotype was seen a handful of times. The J gene is TRBJ2-1, the V gene TRBV20-1, with a possible D match to TRBD1 (5 bases). The ends were cut back, 3 bases at V and 5 bases at J, with 11 bases in the middle. Per the germline V gene, CDR1 is DFQATT and CDR2 is SNEGSKA (reference sequence). This CDR3 comprises 13 residues. CDR3 DNA sequence: TGCAGTGCTAGGGGGCCAACCCACAATGAGCAGTTCTTC. Translating it yields CSARGPTHNEQFF.

This clonotype showed up just a few times. Here the CDR3 DNA reads TGTGCCAGCAGCCAAGATGTCTCGTCAAGGGATGGCTACACCTTC. The encoded protein is CASSQDVSSRDGYTF. The chain recombines TRBV4-2 with TRBJ1-2; D remains unclear. Germline assignment: CDR1 LGHNA and CDR2 YNFKEQ. The ends were cut back, 0 bases at V and 6 bases at J, with 14 bases in the middle. The CDR3 runs to 15 residues.

This clonotype was found many times. The V call is TRBV6-6, the J call TRBJ1-6, with D uncertain. The CDR3 totals 12 residues. Trimming removed 6 bases at V and 8 bases at J, with 8 bases between. Germline-derived CDR1 and CDR2 are MNHNY and SVGAGI (reference sequence). The chain's CDR3 is CASSLSDSPLHF. The DNA of the CDR3 is TGTGCCAGCAGCCTCAGTGATTCACCCCTCCACTTT.

The sample holds a few counts of this clonotype. V is TRBV28 and J is TRBJ2-3; D may be TRBD1 (6 bases). With 2 bases removed from V and 2 bases from J, the gap between germline ends came to 11 bases. The CDR3 runs 15 residues. The germline gives CDR1 MDHEN, CDR2 SYDVKM. The CDR3 nucleotides read TGTGCCAGCAGTTTAGACGGACAGTACACAGATACGCAGTATTTT. As protein: CASSLDGQYTDTQYF.

V and J are TRBV3-1 and TRBJ2-3, with 8 nucleotides matching TRBD2. The CDR3 is 15 residues long. CDR1 and CDR2 (germline): LGHDT, YNNKEL (reference sequence). Losses at the gene ends were 7 bases for V and 2 bases for J; bases not matched to a gene: 8. The CDR3 loop reads CASKGLAGYTDTQYF. The CDR3 coding sequence is TGTGCCAGCAAGGGGCTAGCGGGCTACACAGATACGCAGTATTTT.

This clonotype turned up a few times. The chain links TRBV5-1 to TRBJ2-3; TRBD2 aligns across 15 bases. The junction had 10 bases not matched to a gene; V was cut back by 4 bases and J by 4 bases. The germline V gene has CDR1 SGHRS and CDR2 YFSETQ. The CDR3 covers 18 residues. The CDR3 spells CASSAGLAGGPRADTQYF. CDR3 DNA: TGCGCCAGCAGCGCCGGACTAGCGGGGGGGCCGAGGGCAGATACGCAGTATTTT.

This clonotype was observed a handful of times. The CDR3 bases are TGCAGTGCTAGAGGAATTAGCGGGGGATCCGGCTACGAGCAGTACTTC. It specifies CSARGISGGSGYEQYF. J is TRBJ2-7 and V is TRBV20-1; 9 nucleotides match TRBD2. CDR1 is DFQATT, CDR2 SNEGSKA, per germline (reference sequence). There are 16 residues in the CDR3. Unmatched junction bases numbered 10, after V lost 1 base and J lost 3 bases.

This clonotype was detected a few times. V gene TRBV18 combines with J gene TRBJ2-7; no definite D call. CDR1 and CDR2 from the germline V gene are KGHSH and LQKENI. The CDR3 consists of 14 residues. Trimming took off 1 base at V and 1 base at J, with 8 bases between the two ends. The CDR3 nucleotides read TGTGCCAGCTCACCACGAGAGGTGTCCTACGAGCAGTACTTC. This translates into CASSPREVSYEQYF.

This clonotype occurred a few times. This chain joins TRBV28 and TRBJ1-5; D gene ambiguous. The germline gives CDR1 MDHEN, CDR2 SYDVKM. V lost 5 bases to trimming and J lost 5 bases, with 13 bases between them. The CDR3 spans 14 residues. CDR3 in amino acids: CASSKGLGDQPQHF. The CDR3, as DNA: TGTGCCAGCAGTAAAGGTCTCGGGGATCAGCCCCAGCATTTT.

Ten or more counts support this clonotype. This chain connects TRBV7-2 to TRBJ2-1; D is uncertain. V dropped 5 bases and J dropped 8 bases, with 7 bases sitting between them. The CDR3 runs to 11 residues. The germline V gene encodes CDR1 SGHTA and CDR2 FQGNSA. In DNA, the CDR3 is TGTGCCAGCAGCGGACGGGATGAGCAGTTCTTC. It specifies CASSGRDEQFF.

This clonotype was picked up many times. The rearrangement joins TRBV7-2 to TRBJ1-5; TRBD1 matches at 9 bases. Germline values: CDR1 SGHTA, CDR2 FQGNSA. J lost 8 bases, V lost 5 bases, and 7 bases had no gene match. The CDR3 covers 14 residues. The CDR3 nucleotides are TGTGCCAGCAGCCAGGACAGGGGACCGGAGCCCCAGCATTTT. Translated, it gives CASSQDRGPEPQHF.

There are a few counts of this clonotype. The chain carries TRBV19 and TRBJ2-2, with D uncertain. CDR1 is LNHDA, CDR2 SQIVND, per germline (reference sequence). This CDR3 region has 15 residues. Trimming took off 0 bases at V and 9 bases at J, with 14 bases between the two ends. CDR3 region: CASSIDRQVFRELFF. DNA for the CDR3: TGTGCCAGTAGTATAGATCGGCAGGTCTTTCGGGAGCTGTTTTTT. Variable domain in full (rest from reference TRBV19 and TRBJ2-2): DGGITQSPKYLFRKEGQNVTLSCEQNLNHDAMYWYRQDPGQGLRLIYYSQIVNDFQKGDIAEGYSVSREKKESFPLTVTSAQKNPTAFYLCASSIDRQVFRELFFGEGSRLTVL.

This clonotype was counted a few times. The CDR3 DNA is TGCAGTGCCAATCCTCTAGCGGTCTCCTACAATGAGCAGTTCTTC. Protein sequence: CSANPLAVSYNEQFF. The chain recombines TRBV20-1 with TRBJ2-1; 7 nucleotides line up with TRBD2. This CDR3 comprises 15 residues. V shed 6 bases and J 0 bases; nucleotides not matched to a gene: 8. From germline, CDR1 is DFQATT and CDR2 SNEGSKA (reference sequence).

This clonotype has at least ten counts. A much larger clone sits a single nucleotide away, making a read error possible. This chain connects TRBV7-2 to TRBJ1-3; D is ambiguous. Germline V gives CDR1 SGHTA, CDR2 FQGNSA. V was clipped by 2 bases and J by 3 bases, with 2 bases between them. The CDR3 runs to 12 residues. As DNA, the CDR3 is TGTGCCAGCAGCTTATATGGAAACACCATATATTTT. Its protein is CASSLYGNTIYF.

This clonotype was counted only a few times. The chain uses TRBV29-1 and TRBJ1-2, with D perhaps TRBD1 (5 bases). Germline CDR1 and CDR2: SQVTM and ANQGSEA. V was cut by 4 bases and J by 1 base, with 13 bases left in between. The CDR3 runs 14 residues. CDR3 coding DNA: TGCAGCGTTGCGCGGATGGGGGTTAACTATGGCTACACCTTC. The encoded protein is CSVARMGVNYGYTF.

The V gene is TRBV19, the J gene TRBJ1-3, with unresolved D. Germline V gene lookup returns CDR1 LNHDA and CDR2 SQIVND (reference sequence). This CDR3 has 15 residues. Trimming removed 3 bases from V and 1 base from J, with 10 bases in between. The CDR3 protein is CASSISQRSGNTIYF. The CDR3, as DNA: TGTGCCAGTAGTATTTCACAGCGATCTGGAAACACCATATATTTT.

This clonotype came up many times. The gene calls are TRBV7-3 and TRBJ2-5; a weak D match, TRBD2 (6 bases). CDR1 is SGHTA and CDR2 is FQGTGA in the germline V gene. Deletions cut 5 bases from V and 5 bases from J, with 15 bases between. The CDR3 spans 14 residues. The DNA for the CDR3 is TGTGCCAGCAGCCCACAAACAGGAGGGGAGACCCAGTACTTC. It translates to CASSPQTGGETQYF.

This clonotype was observed at least ten times. The chain carries TRBV7-7 and TRBJ1-1; D remains unclear. Looked up from germline, CDR1 is SSHAT and CDR2 is FNYEAQ (reference sequence). The ends were cut back, 4 bases at V and 0 bases at J, with 6 bases in the middle. The CDR3 totals 13 residues. The CDR3 DNA reads TGTGCCAGCAGCTCCCATATGAACACTGAAGCTTTCTTT. Protein product: CASSSHMNTEAFF. The whole variable domain, filled in from reference TRBV7-7 and TRBJ1-1, reads GAGVSQSPRYKVTKRGQDVTLRCDPISSHATLYWYQQALGQGPEFLTYFNYEAQPDKSGLPSDRFSAERPEGSISTLTIQRTEQRDSAMYRCASSSHMNTEAFFGQGTRLTVV.

This clonotype was seen many times. J is TRBJ2-7 and V is TRBV7-9; the match to TRBD1 covers 9 bases. The CDR3 is 16 amino acids. Germline lookup yields CDR1 SEHNR and CDR2 FQNEAQ (reference sequence). Unmatched junction bases numbered 8, after V lost 4 bases and J lost 1 base. CDR3 DNA: TGTGCCAGCAGCTCGTCACCGGGACAGGGTTCCTACGAGCAGTACTTC. This encodes CASSSSPGQGSYEQYF.

This clonotype has just a few counts. This chain joins TRBV25-1 and TRBJ2-7, with 8 bases aligning to TRBD1. The J segment lost 5 bases and the V segment lost 1 base, leaving 7 bases of the junction unmatched. The CDR3 length is 15 residues. The germline V gene encodes CDR1 MGHDK and CDR2 SYGVNS. CDR3 DNA sequence: TGTGCCAGCAGTGAATTCAGGACAGGGATCGACGAGCAGTACTTC. Its protein product is CASSEFRTGIDEQYF.

This clonotype was found a few times. V and J are TRBV20-1 and TRBJ1-1; maybe TRBD1 (5 bases). The germline gives CDR1 DFQATT, CDR2 SNEGSKA (reference sequence). The length of the CDR3 is 14 residues. The CDR3 loop reads CSLSRAPMNTEAFF. In nucleotides, the CDR3 is TGCAGCCTCTCCAGGGCACCCATGAACACTGAAGCTTTCTTT.

This clonotype was observed many times. The chain carries TRBV20-1 and TRBJ1-5, with 7 bases fitting TRBD1. Germline values: CDR1 DFQATT, CDR2 SNEGSKA (reference sequence). This CDR3 is 13 amino acids long. Losses at the gene ends were 6 bases for V and 4 bases for J; bases not matched to a gene: 6. In DNA, the CDR3 is TGCAGTGCCAAAGGGGGCCGGAATCAGCCCCAGCATTTT. Translation gives CSAKGGRNQPQHF.

Of note for this clonotype: Relative to the germline gene, one junction end is altered; a read error may explain this. The rearrangement links TRBV6-5 to TRBJ1-2; D call uncertain. This CDR3 comprises 16 residues. Per the germline V gene, CDR1 is MNHEY and CDR2 is SVGAGI. CDR3 in DNA: TGTGCCAGCAGTTATGATGGATCACGTAATAACGATGGCTACACCTTC. This gives the protein CASSYDGSRNNDGYTF.

This clonotype has a count of ten or more. The chain recombines TRBV19 with TRBJ2-1; the match to TRBD2 covers 9 bases. The germline gives CDR1 LNHDA, CDR2 SQIVND (reference sequence). The CDR3 sequence is 14 residues long. V was clipped by 4 bases and J by 7 bases; unmatched bases: 5. The CDR3 here is CASSTSLAGNEQFF. CDR3 DNA sequence: TGTGCCAGTAGTACGTCCCTAGCGGGAAATGAGCAGTTCTTC.

This clonotype was seen ten or more times. The chain links TRBV7-2 to TRBJ2-3; TRBD2 matches at 7 bases. There are 15 residues in the CDR3. Losses at the gene ends were 1 base for V and 4 bases for J; bases not matched to a gene: 5. The germline V gene has CDR1 SGHTA and CDR2 FQGNSA. This CDR3 reads CASSLGGAGADTQYF. The CDR3 nucleotides are TGTGCCAGCAGCTTAGGCGGGGCGGGAGCAGATACGCAGTATTTT.

This clonotype was detected only a few times. V usage is TRBV29-1 and J usage is TRBJ2-1; TRBD2 matches 7 bases. J was trimmed by 4 bases and V by 6 bases; bases with no gene match: 6. The V gene's germline CDR1 is SQVTM and CDR2 ANQGSEA. This CDR3 comprises 13 residues. CDR3 region: CSVAGVQYNEQFF. The DNA for the CDR3 is TGCAGCGTCGCGGGAGTACAGTACAATGAGCAGTTCTTC.

This clonotype has a count of ten or more. The rearrangement uses TRBV7-2 and TRBJ2-7, with D possibly being TRBD1 (5 bases). The V and J ends lost 5 bases and 4 bases respectively, with 9 bases between them. CDR3 length: 12 residues. The germline V gene has CDR1 SGHTA and CDR2 FQGNSA. CDR3: CASSSSGYEQYF. The CDR3 bases are TGTGCCAGCAGCAGTTCAGGGTACGAGCAGTACTTC.

There are many counts of this clonotype. This chain connects TRBV28 to TRBJ1-4; D gene ambiguous. From germline, CDR1 is MDHEN and CDR2 SYDVKM. The germline V and J ends were trimmed by 6 bases and 3 bases, with 14 bases remaining between them. There are 15 residues in the CDR3. The CDR3 is CASSPRGTANEKLFF. CDR3 sequence (DNA): TGTGCCAGCAGCCCCCGGGGTACGGCTAATGAAAAACTGTTTTTT.

This clonotype occurred many times. V gene TRBV7-2 combines with J gene TRBJ2-6; D is possibly TRBD1 (6 bases). This CDR3 is built from 15 residues. Looked up from germline, CDR1 is SGHTA and CDR2 is FQGNSA. V dropped 0 bases and J dropped 5 bases, with 8 bases sitting between them. CDR3 protein: CASSLARGWANVLTF. CDR3 in DNA: TGTGCCAGCAGCTTAGCCAGGGGCTGGGCCAACGTCCTGACTTTC.

This clonotype has a count of ten or more. The chain couples TRBV7-2 to TRBJ1-6; 8 bases fit TRBD1. The CDR3 extends over 15 amino acids. Germline V gives CDR1 SGHTA, CDR2 FQGNSA. The ends lost 4 bases at V and 2 bases at J; junction bases unmatched: 1. As DNA, the CDR3 is TGTGCCAGCAGCTCGGACAGGGCCTATAATTCACCCCTCCACTTT. It yields the protein CASSSDRAYNSPLHF.